This T cell receptor (beta chain) is from a study of shared clonotypes between healthy human individuals. The germline V gene has CDR1 SQVTM and CDR2 ANQGSEA. The V gene end was trimmed by 0 bases and the J gene end by 0 bases; junction bases not matched to a gene: 13. This CDR3 comprises 18 residues. Libraries were prepared by immunoSEQ multiplex PCR; TCRdb keeps only in-frame clonotypes and omits some of them. Found here are 1 million to 1.3 million clones, approximately 80% of them singletons; the top ten hold 0.6% to 0.75%. In its sample, this clone was seen once. The chain has TRBV29-1 and TRBJ1-2; the match to TRBD1 covers 7 bases. The sequencing sample was made of memory CD4+ T cells from PBMCs. The subset is: CD45RA-negative fraction. This TCR derives from a man aged 18 to 30 in good health. Some clones in this sample may be carry-over from other donors' samples. The CDR3 region has the DNA TGCAGCGTTGAAGAGATGGGGGGAGGACAGGAGGCTAACTATGGCTACACCTTC. Its translation is CSVEEMGGGQEANYGYTF.